Following are 19 T cell receptor beta chains from one sample sequenced in a study of T cell responses to AZD1222 COVID-19 vaccine. The repertoire was sequenced with immunoSEQ multiplex PCR; TCRdb's copy has only in-frame clones and lacks some. The sample lists tens of thousands of clones; around nine tenths were seen once. Sample: peripheral blood, taken on day 0 of AZD1222 vaccination. These receptors all come from an adult in good health.

This clone has only a few counts. The V gene is TRBV6-5, the J gene TRBJ1-6; D uncertain. Trimming stripped 7 bases from V and 7 bases from J, with 11 bases between. CDR3 length: 13 residues. Germline assignment: CDR1 MNHEY and CDR2 SVGAGI. This CDR3 is CASKEGWNSPLHF. In DNA form, the CDR3 reads TGTGCCAGCAAAGAGGGTTGGAATTCACCCCTCCACTTT.

This chain links TRBV5-1 with TRBJ2-1, with 9 bases matching TRBD2. The CDR3 extends over 18 amino acids. Trimming cost V 0 bases and J 0 bases; bases outside gene matches: 7. Germline values: CDR1 SGHRS, CDR2 YFSETQ. The CDR3 DNA follows: TGCGCCAGCAGCTTGGTGGGTGCGGGAGGGAGCTCCTACAATGAGCAGTTCTTC. This sequence encodes CASSLVGAGGSSYNEQFF.

This clone was observed a single time. This rearrangement joins TRBV7-9 to TRBJ2-6; D is perhaps TRBD1 or TRBD2 (6 bases each). The germline V gene encodes CDR1 SEHNR and CDR2 FQNEAQ (reference sequence). Trimming cost V 3 bases and J 2 bases, with 14 bases left between them. The CDR3 length is 17 residues. CDR3 sequence reads: CASSLAHGGAGANVLTF. The CDR3, as DNA: TGTGCCAGCAGCTTGGCCCACGGGGGCGCTGGGGCCAACGTCCTGACTTTC. The full variable domain, with the rest looked up from reference TRBV7-9 and TRBJ2-6, is DTGVSQNPRHKITKRGQNVTFRCDPISEHNRLYWYRQTLGQGPEFLTYFQNEAQLEKSRLLSDRFSAERPKGSFSTLEIQRTEQGDSAMYLCASSLAHGGAGANVLTFGAGSRLTVL.

The chain employs TRBV5-1 and TRBJ1-2, with D uncertain. Germline V gives CDR1 SGHRS, CDR2 YFSETQ. V lost 4 bases, J lost 7 bases, and 14 bases lay in between. This CDR3 has 13 residues. The CDR3 is CASSPNGPSGYTF. CDR3 DNA: TGCGCCAGCAGCCCTAATGGTCCTAGTGGCTACACCTTC.

This clone was recorded only once. V gene TRBV5-4 combines with J gene TRBJ1-1; TRBD1 might be the D (5 bases). Germline V lookup: CDR1 SGHNT, CDR2 YYREEE (reference sequence). This CDR3 has 13 residues. Trimming left V 7 bases short and J 3 bases short, with 13 bases between. Here the CDR3 reads CASEGRDYTEAFF. CDR3 sequence (DNA): TGTGCCAGCGAGGGGAGGGATTACACTGAAGCTTTCTTT.

V is TRBV6-5 and J is TRBJ2-2; D ambiguous. Trimming cost V 7 bases and J 5 bases, with 11 bases left between them. CDR1 and CDR2 from the germline V gene are MNHEY and SVGAGI. This CDR3 region has 13 residues. The CDR3 DNA follows: TGTGCCAGCAACCGGTTTGGGACCGGGGAGCTGTTTTTT. Its protein product is CASNRFGTGELFF.

On this clone: Other DNA variants within this sample encode the same CDR3. V and J are TRBV28 and TRBJ1-2, with 8 bases identical to TRBD1. V shed 2 bases and J 4 bases; nucleotides not matched to a gene: 3. The CDR3 extends over 14 amino acids. CDR1 and CDR2 (germline): MDHEN, SYDVKM. In DNA, the CDR3 is TGTGCCAGCAGTTTACCCGGACAGGGCTATGGCTACACCTTC. Translating it yields CASSLPGQGYGYTF.

The V call is TRBV5-1, the J call TRBJ1-2, with 11 bases identical to TRBD1. The germline V gene has CDR1 SGHRS and CDR2 YFSETQ. V lost 5 bases, J lost 4 bases, and 10 bases stayed unmatched. The CDR3 covers 16 residues. As DNA, the CDR3 is TGCGCCAGCAGGGCAGGACAGGGGGCCGCTCCCTATGGCTACACCTTC. It is translated as CASRAGQGAAPYGYTF.

The genes are TRBV27 and TRBJ2-2, with D possibly being TRBD1 or TRBD2 (5 bases each). The CDR3 has 16 amino acids. CDR1 MNHEY and CDR2 SMNVEV come from the germline V gene (reference sequence). The V gene lost 4 bases and the J gene lost 4 bases, with 16 bases spanning the gap. The CDR3 protein is CASSSNAGTPTGELFF. CDR3 sequence (DNA): TGTGCCAGCAGTTCAAACGCCGGGACCCCCACCGGGGAGCTGTTTTTT.

The rearrangement uses TRBV6-5 and TRBJ1-1; tentative D call: TRBD1 (5 bases). In germline, CDR1 is MNHEY, CDR2 SVGAGI. This CDR3 comprises 13 residues. V lost 2 bases, J lost 2 bases, and 6 bases lay in between. The CDR3 loop is CASSYGGNTEAFF. The DNA of the CDR3 is TGTGCCAGCAGTTACGGGGGTAACACTGAAGCTTTCTTT.

V gene TRBV4-2 combines with J gene TRBJ1-5, with 11 nucleotides matching TRBD1. The CDR3 contains 15 residues. Unmatched junction bases numbered 2, after V lost 1 base and J lost 6 bases. Germline V CDR1 and CDR2: LGHNA, YNFKEQ. CDR3 sequence reads: CASSQGTGGPQPQHF. DNA for the CDR3: TGTGCCAGCAGCCAAGGGACAGGGGGCCCTCAGCCCCAGCATTTT.

This clone was seen once. The gene calls are TRBV5-8 and TRBJ2-3; a possible D gene is TRBD2 (5 bases). V lost 4 bases and J 15 bases, leaving 27 bases between the germline ends. The CDR3 sequence is 15 residues long. The germline gives CDR1 SGHTS, CDR2 YDEGEE. The CDR3 DNA follows: TGTGCCAGCAGCCCGGATCTCGGCCGATTCGAAAGCGGCTATTTT. Protein: CASSPDLGRFESGYF.

The rearrangement joins TRBV19 to TRBJ1-2; TRBD1 agrees at 7 bases. The germline CDR1 and CDR2 sequences are LNHDA and SQIVND (reference sequence). After removal of 4 bases from V and 7 bases from J, the junction contained 6 bases not matched to a gene. The CDR3 spans 13 residues. The CDR3 DNA reads TGTGCCAGTAGTACTGGCGACAGGGCTGGCTACACCTTC. Its translation is CASSTGDRAGYTF.

The chain is built from TRBV6-5 and TRBJ2-5; 9 bases are a match to TRBD2. CDR3 length equals 15 residues. The V and J ends lost 2 bases and 7 bases, in that order; junction bases with no gene match: 8. Germline lookup yields CDR1 MNHEY and CDR2 SVGAGI. For the CDR3, the DNA is TGTGCCAGCAGTTACGAGTCTAGCGGGGCGGGGACCCAGTACTTC. It encodes CASSYESSGAGTQYF.

V gene TRBV19 combines with J gene TRBJ2-7; D not resolved. The CDR3 is 14 amino acids. The ends were cut back, 2 bases at V and 2 bases at J, with 10 bases in the middle. The germline V gene has CDR1 LNHDA and CDR2 SQIVND (reference sequence). The CDR3 DNA sequence: TGTGCCAGTAGTATAAATCTGGGAACCTACGAGCAGTACTTC. Translated, it gives CASSINLGTYEQYF.

The table lists this clone with a few counts. The rearrangement joins TRBV5-8 to TRBJ1-3, with D uncertain. V lost 3 bases and J lost 0, with 13 bases in between. The CDR3 runs to 16 residues. Germline lookup yields CDR1 SGHTS and CDR2 YDEGEE. Here the CDR3 reads CASSSGQALSGNTIYF. CDR3 nucleotides: TGTGCCAGCAGCTCGGGTCAGGCGCTCTCTGGAAACACCATATATTTT.

The gene calls are TRBV27 and TRBJ1-2; the D is unclear. Trimming took 3 bases from V and 3 from J, leaving 11 bases between them. The CDR3 loop spans 14 amino acids. Germline V lookup: CDR1 MNHEY, CDR2 SMNVEV (reference sequence). The CDR3 sequence is CASSLVFGDYGYTF. CDR3 in DNA: TGTGCCAGCAGTTTGGTTTTTGGCGACTATGGCTACACCTTC.

This chain uses TRBV5-1 with TRBJ1-4; D is ambiguous. The CDR3 has 14 amino acids. Germline loops: CDR1 SGHRS, CDR2 YFSETQ. Between the trimmed V and J ends, which lost 5 bases and 4 bases, there was a span of 12 bases. The CDR3 DNA sequence: TGCGCCAGCAGGACCGGGGTCAGTAATGAAAAACTGTTTTTT. Translating it yields CASRTGVSNEKLFF.

The CDR3 sequence is CASSLDRPGAYEQYF. In DNA, the CDR3 is TGTGCCAGCAGCTTAGATCGGCCAGGGGCCTACGAGCAGTACTTC. The J gene is TRBJ2-7, the V gene TRBV11-2; D possibly corresponds to TRBD1 (6 bases). The CDR3 length is 15 residues. Germline V lookup: CDR1 SGHAT, CDR2 FQNNGV. With 0 bases removed from V and 2 bases from J, the gap between germline ends came to 11 bases. The entire variable domain, with the rest obtained from reference TRBV11-2 and TRBJ2-7, is as follows: EAGVAQSPRYKIIEKRQSVAFWCNPISGHATLYWYQQILGQGPKLLIQFQNNGVVDDSQLPKDRFSAERLKGVDSTLKIQPAKLEDSAVYLCASSLDRPGAYEQYFGPGTRLTVT.